This entry concerns a single TCR beta chain. This clonotype was recorded a few times. This receptor's antigen is unknown. No much larger clonotype is one base removed from it; base qualities were not supplied. The data stem from a study of T cells in Graves' hyperthyroidism and ophthalmopathy (dated by TCRdb to about 2019). A note on the overall study: Peripheral blood was sampled at the time of initial diagnosis, prior to any treatment. The roughly 100 discovery patients were randomly divided into training and test sets at a 7:3 ratio. An independent validation cohort of 18 to 20 hyperthyroidism patients and roughly 16 patients who later progressed to ophthalmopathy tested prospective prediction of ophthalmopathy. After blood sampling, hyperthyroidism patients were treated with methimazole at a starting dose of 30 mg daily, and ophthalmopathy patients were treated with high-dose intravenous methylprednisolone. The paper describes TCR Vbeta CDR3 sequencing of around 130 peripheral blood samples, made up of 43 ophthalmopathy patients, 70 to 75 hyperthyroidism patients and roughly 17 progressor patients. To identify distinguishing TCR V-J signatures, a discovery cohort of some 100 patients was used, comprising under 45 with Graves' ophthalmopathy and 57 with stable Graves' hyperthyroidism. In about 6 Graves' hyperthyroidism patients, the study also compared T-cell repertoires from thyroid tissue with T-cell repertoires from blood.

The TCR beta CDR3 regions were amplified from the RNA transcripts. A first-round RT-PCR of the TCR CDR3 used the HTBI primer set with the Qiagen OneStep RT-PCR kit. A second multiplex PCR round built the libraries, followed by size selection and purification. The libraries were sequenced on an Illumina HiSeq2000 using paired-end 100 bp reads. Under the source paper's analysis protocol: SOAPnuke was used to process the raw data, with reads discarded if the reads contained adapters or uncalled bases, had a mean Phred below 15, or lacked an exact constant-primer or identifier match. High-quality paired reads were merged with COPE v1.2.5, and unique nucleotide sequences were defined as clonotypes. Clonotypes were aligned to IMGT TRBV, TRBD and TRBJ reference segments using MiTCR v1.1. Analysis was restricted to V-J combinations with a frequency above 0.0001, which covered approximately 99% of repertoires. A TCS score was defined as the ratio between F50 (clonal expansion) and ExV (chaos), using BLOSUM62-based TCRdist between CDR3 peptides within each V-J. Welch's t-statistics and random forest reduced roughly 540 V-J features to 13, which were used in a naive Bayes classifier (R e1071). The Morisita-Horn index was used to measure how similar the thyroid and blood repertoires were. TCRdb reprocessed the public reads (quality trimming at Q25 with fastp, clone calling with MiXCR) and kept in-frame beta chains. Under each unique CDR3 protein, matching rows form one entry showing the most common genes and DNA. The V and J calls reflect TCRdb's pipeline rather than the authors' work. Counted in this sample were 750,000 to 900,000 distinct CDR3 sequences; around 38% of them appeared once. The ten largest clones take up about 8.9% of the sample.

The study at large found these results: In cross-validation, a model built on a 13 V-J signature told ophthalmopathy apart from stable hyperthyroidism with approximately 91% sensitivity and 81% to 82% specificity, and in testing the same model reached 80%/75%. Sample size was not statistically predetermined, and investigators were not blinded to group allocation. In validation, the model predicted progression to ophthalmopathy with approximately 71% sensitivity and 72% to 75% specificity, a median of around six months before onset. Most expanded thyroid clonotypes (frequency above 0.001) were also detected in blood, suggesting blood repertoires may reflect thyroid immune responses.

Graves' hyperthyroidism was defined as stable when no progression to ophthalmopathy occurred over 18 months of follow-up. The hyperthyroidism patients were between 18 and 65 years old and newly diagnosed, with a disease duration of less than 2 months. Exclusion was applied to patients with uncontrolled infections, other autoimmune diseases, pregnancy or lactation. Diagnoses were based on clinical symptoms, serum thyroxine and TRAb, thyroid ultrasound and orbital computed tomography. Ficoll-Paque density gradient centrifugation was used to isolate PBMCs from about 10 ml of fresh peripheral blood. Total RNA was extracted with Trizol reagent, and quality was checked on an Agilent 2100 Bioanalyzer. According to the germline V gene, CDR1 reads SGHTA and CDR2 reads FQGNSA. The V and J ends are trimmed by 3 bases and 1 base, leaving 10 bases between them. The CDR3 has 14 amino acids, counting the end cysteine and phenylalanine. Here the CDR3 DNA is all that survives: 42 bases in frame from base 1.

Rearrangement joined TRBV7-2 to TRBJ2-7, with no D gene named confidently. The TCR originated in a man between 18 and 35 years old with Graves' hyperthyroidism. Sequencing was carried out using blood. At the DNA level, the sequence is TGTGCCAGCAGCTTTCCCGGGTTATCCTACGAGCAGTACTTC. Its protein product is CASSFPGLSYEQYF.